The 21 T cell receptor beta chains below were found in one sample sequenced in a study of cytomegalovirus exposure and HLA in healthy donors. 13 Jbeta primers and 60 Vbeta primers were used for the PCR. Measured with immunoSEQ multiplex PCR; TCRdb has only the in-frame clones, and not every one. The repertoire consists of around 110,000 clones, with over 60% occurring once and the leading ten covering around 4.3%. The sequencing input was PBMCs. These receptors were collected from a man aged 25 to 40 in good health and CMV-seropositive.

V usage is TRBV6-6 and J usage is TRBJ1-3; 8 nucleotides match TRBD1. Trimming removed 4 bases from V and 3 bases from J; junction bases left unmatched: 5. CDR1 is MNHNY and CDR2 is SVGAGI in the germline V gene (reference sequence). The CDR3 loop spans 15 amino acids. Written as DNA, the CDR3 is TGTGCCAGCAGTTCCCTTGACAGGGGTGGAAACACCATATATTTT. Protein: CASSSLDRGGNTIYF.

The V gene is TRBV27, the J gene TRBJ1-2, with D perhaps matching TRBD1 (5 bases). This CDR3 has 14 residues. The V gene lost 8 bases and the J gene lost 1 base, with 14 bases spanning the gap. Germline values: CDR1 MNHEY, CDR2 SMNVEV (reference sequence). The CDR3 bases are TGTGCCAGCGGACACCTAAAACTTAACTATGGCTACACCTTC. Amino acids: CASGHLKLNYGYTF.

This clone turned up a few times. This chain's CDR3 is CASSLRGGSISYEQYF. The CDR3 DNA is TGTGCCAGCAGCCTCCGCGGGGGTAGTATCTCCTACGAGCAGTACTTC. The chain joins TRBV4-2 to TRBJ2-7, with 7 bases matching TRBD2. V shed 4 bases and J 0 bases; nucleotides not matched to a gene: 9. Germline loops: CDR1 LGHNA, CDR2 YNFKEQ. The CDR3 length is 16 residues.

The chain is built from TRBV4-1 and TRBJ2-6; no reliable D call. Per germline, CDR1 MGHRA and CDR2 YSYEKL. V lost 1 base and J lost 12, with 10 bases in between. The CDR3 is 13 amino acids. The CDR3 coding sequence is TGCGCCAGCAGCCAAGGAGATGTAACCGTCCTGACTTTC. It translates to CASSQGDVTVLTF.

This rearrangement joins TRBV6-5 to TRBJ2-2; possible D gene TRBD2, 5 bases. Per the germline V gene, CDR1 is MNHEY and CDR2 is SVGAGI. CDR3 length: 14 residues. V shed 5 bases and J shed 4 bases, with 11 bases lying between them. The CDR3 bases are TGTGCCAGCAGTCTGAGGGAGCCCACCGGGGAGCTGTTTTTT. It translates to CASSLREPTGELFF.

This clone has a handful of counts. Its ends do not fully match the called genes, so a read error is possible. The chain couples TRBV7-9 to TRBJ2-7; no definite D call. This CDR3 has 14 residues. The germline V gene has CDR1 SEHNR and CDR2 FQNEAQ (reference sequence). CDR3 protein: CSSSLAGQLFEQYF. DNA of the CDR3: TGTTCCAGCAGCCTCGCAGGCCAGCTGTTCGAGCAGTACTTC. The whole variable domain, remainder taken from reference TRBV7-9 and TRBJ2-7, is DTGVSQNPRHKITKRGQNVTFRCDPISEHNRLYWYRQTLGQGPEFLTYFQNEAQLEKSRLLSDRFSAERPKGSFSTLEIQRTEQGDSAMYLCSSSLAGQLFEQYFGPGTRLTVT.

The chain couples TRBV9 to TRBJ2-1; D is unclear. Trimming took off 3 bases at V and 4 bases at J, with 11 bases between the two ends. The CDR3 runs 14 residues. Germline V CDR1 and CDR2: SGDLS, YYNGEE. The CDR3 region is CASSASTGYNEQFF. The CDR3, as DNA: TGTGCCAGCAGCGCTTCGACTGGATACAATGAGCAGTTCTTC.

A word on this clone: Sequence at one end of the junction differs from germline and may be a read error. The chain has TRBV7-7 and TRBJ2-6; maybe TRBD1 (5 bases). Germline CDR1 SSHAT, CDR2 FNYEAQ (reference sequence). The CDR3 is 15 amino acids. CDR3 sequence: CASSPRVSGANVLTF. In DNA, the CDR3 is TGTGCTAGCAGCCCCAGGGTTTCTGGGGCCAACGTCCTGACTTTC.

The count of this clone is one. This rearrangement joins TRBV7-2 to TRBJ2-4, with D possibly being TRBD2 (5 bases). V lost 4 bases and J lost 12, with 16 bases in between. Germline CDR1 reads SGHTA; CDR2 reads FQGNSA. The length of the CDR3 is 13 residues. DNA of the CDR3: TGTGCCAGCAGCTCGTCCGCGGGCGGCAGTCAGTACTTC. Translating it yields CASSSSAGGSQYF. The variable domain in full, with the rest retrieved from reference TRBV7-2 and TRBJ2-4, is GAGVSQSPSNKVTEKGKDVELRCDPISGHTALYWYRQSLGQGLEFLIYFQGNSAPDKSGLPSDRFSAERTGGSVSTLTIQRTQQEDSAVYLCASSSSAGGSQYFGAGTRLSVL.

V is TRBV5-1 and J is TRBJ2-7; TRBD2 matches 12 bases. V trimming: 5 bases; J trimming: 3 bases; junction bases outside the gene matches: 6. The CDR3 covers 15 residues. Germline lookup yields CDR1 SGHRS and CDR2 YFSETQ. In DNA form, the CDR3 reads TGCGCCAGCAGAAGGCAGGGACTAGCGGGCTACGAGCAGTACTTC. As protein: CASRRQGLAGYEQYF.

For the CDR3, the DNA is TGTGCCAGCTCTCCCGACGGGACTAGAAATTACAATGAGCAGTTCTTC. Translation: CASSPDGTRNYNEQFF. The chain joins TRBV5-8 to TRBJ2-1; 8 nucleotides align to TRBD2. The CDR3 consists of 16 residues. The germline CDR1 and CDR2 sequences are SGHTS and YDEGEE. V trimming: 7 bases; J trimming: 4 bases; junction bases outside the gene matches: 13. Filled out from reference TRBV5-8 and TRBJ2-1, the complete variable domain reads EAGVTQSPTHLIKTRGQQATLRCSPISGHTSVYWYQQALGLGLQFLLWYDEGEERNRGNFPPRFSGRQFPNYSSELNVNALELEDSALYLCASSPDGTRNYNEQFFGPGTRLTVL.

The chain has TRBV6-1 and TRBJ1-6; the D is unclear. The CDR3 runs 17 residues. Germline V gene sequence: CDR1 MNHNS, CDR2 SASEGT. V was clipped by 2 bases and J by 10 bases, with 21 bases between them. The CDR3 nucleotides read TGTGCCAGCAGTGAATGGGCAGGTAGAGTCCTCTACTCACCCCTCCACTTT. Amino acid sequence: CASSEWAGRVLYSPLHF.

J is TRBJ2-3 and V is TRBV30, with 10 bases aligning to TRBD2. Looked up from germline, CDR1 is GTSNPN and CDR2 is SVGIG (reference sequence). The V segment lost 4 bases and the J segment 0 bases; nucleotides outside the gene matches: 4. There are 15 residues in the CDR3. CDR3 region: CAWIEAGGSTDTQYF. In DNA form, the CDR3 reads TGTGCCTGGATCGAAGCGGGAGGGAGCACAGATACGCAGTATTTT.

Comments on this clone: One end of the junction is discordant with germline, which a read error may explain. Here the CDR3 DNA reads TGCGCCAGCAGCTCGGACCGGAGCTCTGGGGCCAACGGCCTGACTTTC. Translation gives CASSSDRSSGANGLTF. V is TRBV5-1 and J is TRBJ2-6, with D maybe TRBD1 (5 bases). The CDR3 is made up of 16 amino acids. The germline CDR1 and CDR2 sequences are SGHRS and YFSETQ.

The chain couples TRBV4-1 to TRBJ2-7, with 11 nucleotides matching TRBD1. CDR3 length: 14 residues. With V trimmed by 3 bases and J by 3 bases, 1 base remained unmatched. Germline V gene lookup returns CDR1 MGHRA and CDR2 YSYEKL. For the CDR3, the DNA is TGCGCCAGCAGCCAGGACAGGGGGCTCTACGAGCAGTACTTC. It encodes CASSQDRGLYEQYF.

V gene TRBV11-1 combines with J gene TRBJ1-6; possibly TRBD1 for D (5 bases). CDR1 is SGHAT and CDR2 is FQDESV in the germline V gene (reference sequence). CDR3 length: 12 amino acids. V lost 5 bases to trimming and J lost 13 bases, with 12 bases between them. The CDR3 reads CASSPHSGPLHF. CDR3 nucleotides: TGTGCCAGCAGCCCCCATTCAGGGCCCCTCCACTTT. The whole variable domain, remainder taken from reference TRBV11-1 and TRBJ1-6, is EAEVAQSPRYKITEKSQAVAFWCDPISGHATLYWYRQILGQGPELLVQFQDESVVDDSQLPKDRFSAERLKGVDSTLKIQPAELGDSAMYLCASSPHSGPLHFGNGTRLTVT.

CDR3 nucleotides: TGCGCCAGCAGCTTAGGGACAGGGTCAATAGATGAGCAGTTCTTC. Translating it yields CASSLGTGSIDEQFF. The V and J genes are TRBV5-1 and TRBJ2-1; 9 nucleotides align to TRBD1. The trim removed 2 bases at V and 8 bases at J, leaving 8 bases unmatched. CDR1 is SGHRS, CDR2 YFSETQ, per germline. CDR3 length: 15 residues.

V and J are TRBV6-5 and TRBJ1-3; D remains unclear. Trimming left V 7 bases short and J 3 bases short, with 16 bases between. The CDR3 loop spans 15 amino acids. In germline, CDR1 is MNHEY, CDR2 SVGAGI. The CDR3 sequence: CASMVSWGGGNTIYF. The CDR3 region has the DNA TGTGCCAGCATGGTATCTTGGGGAGGTGGAAACACCATATATTTT.

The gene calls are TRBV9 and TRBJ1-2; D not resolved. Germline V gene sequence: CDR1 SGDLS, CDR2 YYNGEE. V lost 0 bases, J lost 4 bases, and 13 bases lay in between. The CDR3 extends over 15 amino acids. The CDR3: CASSVGKESRYGYTF. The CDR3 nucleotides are TGTGCCAGCAGCGTAGGGAAGGAGTCCCGCTATGGCTACACCTTC.

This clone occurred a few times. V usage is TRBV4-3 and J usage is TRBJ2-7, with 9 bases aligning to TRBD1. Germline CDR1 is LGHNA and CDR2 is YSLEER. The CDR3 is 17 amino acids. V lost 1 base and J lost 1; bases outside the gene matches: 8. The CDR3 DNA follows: TGCGCCAGCAGCCAAGGGAATAGACAGGGGGATTCCTACGAGCAGTACTTC. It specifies CASSQGNRQGDSYEQYF.

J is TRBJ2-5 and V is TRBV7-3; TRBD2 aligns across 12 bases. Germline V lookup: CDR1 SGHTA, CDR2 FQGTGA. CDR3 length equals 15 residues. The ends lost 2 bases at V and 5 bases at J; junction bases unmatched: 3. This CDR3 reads CASSLAGLAGETQYF. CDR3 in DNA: TGTGCCAGCAGCTTAGCCGGACTAGCGGGGGAGACCCAGTACTTC.